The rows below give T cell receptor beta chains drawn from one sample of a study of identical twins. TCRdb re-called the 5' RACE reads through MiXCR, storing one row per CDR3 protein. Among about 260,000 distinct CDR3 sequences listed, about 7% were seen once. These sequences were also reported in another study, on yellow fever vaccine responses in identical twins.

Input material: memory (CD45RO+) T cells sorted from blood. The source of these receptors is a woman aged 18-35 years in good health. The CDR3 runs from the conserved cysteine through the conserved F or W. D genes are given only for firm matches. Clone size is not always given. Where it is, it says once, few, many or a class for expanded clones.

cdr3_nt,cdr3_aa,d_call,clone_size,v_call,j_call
TGTGCCAGCAGCCCCCCCACGGGTACCGGGGAGCTGTTTTTT,CASSPPTGTGELFF,-,few,TRBV9,TRBJ2-2
TGTGCCAGCAGCTTTGAGCCGGGACCGAATTACGAGCAGTACTTC,CASSFEPGPNYEQYF,-,many,TRBV7-3,TRBJ2-7
TGTGCCACCAGCAGAGATCTCGCTAGCGGAGAAGAGACCCAGTACTTC,CATSRDLASGEETQYF,TRBD2,many,TRBV15,TRBJ2-5
TGTGCCAGCAGCCTTGGACTAGCGGGAGGTAACACCTACAATGAGCAGTTCTTC,CASSLGLAGGNTYNEQFF,TRBD2,few,TRBV5-6,TRBJ2-1
TGCGCCAGCAGCCCTGGTCCGGGACAGGGTACCTACGAGCAGTACTTC,CASSPGPGQGTYEQYF,TRBD1,many,TRBV5-1,TRBJ2-7
TGTGCCAGCAGTTTATCGGGCAGGCCCTCTGGAAACACCATATATTTT,CASSLSGRPSGNTIYF,-,many,TRBV12-3/TRBV12-4,TRBJ1-3
TGCAGTGCTAGAGATGGGCAGGGCCTCCAAGACTTGTTCTTC,CSARDGQGLQDLFF,-,few,TRBV20-1,TRBJ2-1
TGTGCCAGCAGCCTTCAATACGGGCCGGGCCTTGGAAACACCATATATTTT,CASSLQYGPGLGNTIYF,-,-,TRBV5-5,TRBJ1-3
TGTGCCAGCAGTTACGGTCAGGGGGGGGAGCAGTTCTTC,CASSYGQGGEQFF,-,-,TRBV6-2/TRBV6-3,TRBJ2-1
TGTGCCAGCAGTTTATCCCCCTCTGGGGCCAACGTCCTGACTTTC,CASSLSPSGANVLTF,-,few,TRBV28,TRBJ2-6
TGCGCCAGCGCGAGCGGCCAATACAATGAGCAGTTCTTC,CASASGQYNEQFF,-,many,TRBV5-1,TRBJ2-1
TGCGCCAGCAGCAAAGCCAACTATGGCTACACCTTC,CASSKANYGYTF,-,many,TRBV5-1,TRBJ1-2
TGCGCCAGCAGTGAGCGGGACAGGGCTAACAATGAGCAGTTCTTC,CASSERDRANNEQFF,TRBD1,few,TRBV10-2,TRBJ2-1
TGTGCCAGCAGCTCCCCGGTGGGACAACCGAACACTGAAGCTTTCTTT,CASSSPVGQPNTEAFF,-,many,TRBV7-9,TRBJ1-1
TGTGCCAGCAGCTTAGATCTATCCGCGAGGTGGCGTACGCAGTATTTT,CASSLDLSARWRTQYF,-,-,TRBV11-2,TRBJ2-3
TGCAGTGCTCCCAAGAGCTCCAATAGCAATCAGCCCCAGCATTTT,CSAPKSSNSNQPQHF,-,many,TRBV20-1,TRBJ1-5
TGTGCCAGCAGTGCGGGAGGCCATCCACTTGATACGCAGTATTTT,CASSAGGHPLDTQYF,TRBD2,few,TRBV27,TRBJ2-3
TGTGCCAGCAGCGAAGACCGACTCACTGAAGCTTTCTTT,CASSEDRLTEAFF,-,-,TRBV2,TRBJ1-1
TGCGCCAGCAGCGGGGGAGAGGGAACCGGGGAGCTGTTTTTT,CASSGGEGTGELFF,-,many,TRBV5-1,TRBJ2-2
TGTGCCAGCAGGATACAGGGGGCAGGCGGGGAGCTGTTTTTT,CASRIQGAGGELFF,TRBD1,many,TRBV28,TRBJ2-2
TGTGCCAGCAGCCTAACCACAACCATGAACACTGAAGCTTTCTTT,CASSLTTTMNTEAFF,-,few,TRBV7-2,TRBJ1-1
TGTGCCAGCAGCCCCTCGGGCCCCACGAGAGCTTTCTTT,CASSPSGPTRAFF,-,-,TRBV12-3/TRBV12-4,TRBJ1-1
TGTGCCAGCAGCTTAGTTGTAGACTCTGGAAACACCATATATTTT,CASSLVVDSGNTIYF,-,once,TRBV7-6,TRBJ1-3
TGTGCCAGCAGTTTAGCAGGGTTGGGTGGCTACACCTTC,CASSLAGLGGYTF,-,many,TRBV28,TRBJ1-2
TGTGCCAGCGGACTAGCGGGGGGGGAGACCCAGTACTTC,CASGLAGGETQYF,TRBD2,many,TRBV10-3,TRBJ2-5
TGTGCCACAGGGACAGCGAACACTGAAGCTTTCTTT,CATGTANTEAFF,TRBD1,many,TRBV10-3,TRBJ1-1
TGTGCCAGCAGCGTCCTAGAGGCAGGAAACACTGAAGCTTTCTTT,CASSVLEAGNTEAFF,-,few,TRBV7-9,TRBJ1-1
TGTGCCAGCAGTATCCCGTTTGGGGGGGTCGACTATGGCTACACCTTC,CASSIPFGGVDYGYTF,-,-,TRBV6-1,TRBJ1-2
TGTGCCAGCAGTTGGCAGGGGTACGGAAACTATGGCTACACCTTC,CASSWQGYGNYGYTF,-,-,TRBV6-4,TRBJ1-2
TGTGCCAGCGGGCCTTTTGGGGCGTCGGAGACCCAGTACTTC,CASGPFGASETQYF,-,many,TRBV27,TRBJ2-5
TGCGCCAGCAGCTACGAAGGCCTCGCTAACTATGGCTACACCTTC,CASSYEGLANYGYTF,-,many,TRBV5-1,TRBJ1-2
TGCAGCGTTACACAGGGGGCCGGGCAGCCCCAGCATTTT,CSVTQGAGQPQHF,TRBD1,-,TRBV29-1,TRBJ1-5
TGCGCCAGCAGCTTGGCCATTGGCACTGAAGCTTTCTTT,CASSLAIGTEAFF,-,many,TRBV5-1,TRBJ1-1
TGCGCCAGCAGCCAAGATGTCAGTGCCGGGGAGCTGTTTTTT,CASSQDVSAGELFF,-,few,TRBV4-1,TRBJ2-2
TGTGCCAGCAGTGAGGGACCCGGGGATGGGCTCCATGAGCAGTTCTTC,CASSEGPGDGLHEQFF,-,few,TRBV6-4,TRBJ2-1
TGTGCCAGCAGCCAGCGGGGGGAAGAAAAACTGTTTTTT,CASSQRGEEKLFF,-,many,TRBV3-1,TRBJ1-4
TGCAGTGCTAGAAAGTGGGTTCCTGAAGCTTTCTTT,CSARKWVPEAFF,-,many,TRBV20-1,TRBJ1-1
TGTGCCAGCACCGATCGCAGGGTAGGGGACCAAGAGACCCAGTACTTC,CASTDRRVGDQETQYF,-,-,TRBV3-1,TRBJ2-5
TGTGCCAGCAGCTCAAATCGGTATGAGCAGTTCTTC,CASSSNRYEQFF,-,-,TRBV6-2/TRBV6-3,TRBJ2-1
TGCAGTGCTAGGCCTTCAGATACGCAGTATTTT,CSARPSDTQYF,-,medium-sized,TRBV20-1,TRBJ2-3
TGTGCCAGCAGTTTCGGGGTTACCCGGCAGTTCTTC,CASSFGVTRQFF,-,many,TRBV12-3/TRBV12-4,TRBJ2-1
TGTGCCACCAGCAGAGGATGGAGCGGGGGAACAGATACGCAGTATTTT,CATSRGWSGGTDTQYF,TRBD2,many,TRBV15,TRBJ2-3
TGTGCCAGCAGCTTAAACGGTTTCGGACAGGGGATCGCCATCCAAGAGACCCAGTACTTC,CASSLNGFGQGIAIQETQYF,TRBD1,few,TRBV11-2,TRBJ2-5
TGTGCCAGCAGCCCACGACAACGGTATGGCTACACCTTC,CASSPRQRYGYTF,-,-,TRBV12-3/TRBV12-4,TRBJ1-2
TGTGCCAGCACCCCGAATCGGGCTAGGGCTTTCTTT,CASTPNRARAFF,-,few,TRBV12-3/TRBV12-4,TRBJ1-1
TGCAGCGTTGTTAATACCTACGAGCAGTACTTC,CSVVNTYEQYF,-,many,TRBV29-1,TRBJ2-7
TGTGCCAGCAGCAACACAGGGATCTCGGTCGACGAAGCTTTCTTT,CASSNTGISVDEAFF,-,-,TRBV3-1,TRBJ1-1